This T cell receptor beta chain emerged from a study of blood T cells in healthy people across ages. Study-wide results and limits: Comparison with aged donors showed that long-lived donors had more naive CD4+ cells and higher diversity. As age increased, TCR beta diversity per million T cells fell in a roughly linear fashion.

The ends lost 5 bases at V and 5 bases at J; junction bases unmatched: 8. CDR1 is SGHKS, CDR2 YYEKEE, per germline (reference sequence). This CDR3 region has 14 residues. A word on this clonotype: Antigen unknown.

Sample-barcoded 5' priming and a J-beta primer mix drove a second PCR of roughly 7 to 11 cycles. The authors tagged each cDNA molecule using a template-switch adaptor with 12 random nucleotides. Every individual sample yielded 2.5 million or more paired-end reads (each containing CDR3). TCRdb re-called the 5' RACE reads with MiXCR, one entry per CDR3 protein. The sample records under 2 million distinct CDR3 sequences, about 31% being singletons. This receptor was taken from a woman under 40 in good health. The chain joins TRBV5-5 to TRBJ2-7; 9 bases align to TRBD2. Sequencing was carried out using blood. CDR3 sequence: CASSNVAGVNEQYF. The CDR3, as DNA: TGTGCCAGCAGTAACGTAGCGGGGGTCAACGAGCAGTACTTC.